This T cell receptor (beta chain) was obtained from a study of OX40 agonist ivuxolimab in advanced cancers. The wider study: The dose-escalation cohort had hepatocellular carcinoma, melanoma, renal cell or head and neck cancer.

Produced via immunoSEQ multiplex PCR; TCRdb's table is partial and in-frame only. The sample consists of approximately 29,000 clones, about 80% of them appearing once. Blood was sampled at baseline, cycle 4 day 1, and cycle 7 day 1. The CDR3 contains 15 residues. Trimming removed 1 base from V and 4 bases from J, with 12 bases in between. The V gene's germline CDR1 is SGHAT and CDR2 FQNNGV. This receptor was obtained from an adult with an advanced solid tumor such as melanoma, head and neck, liver or kidney cancer. The V gene is TRBV11-2, the J gene TRBJ2-3, with D unresolved. Specimen: CD4+ or CD8+ T cells sorted from blood, collected in a trial of the OX40 agonist ivuxolimab. CDR3 sequence reads: CASSLGARTADTQYF. The CDR3 nucleotides read TGTGCCAGCAGCTTAGGGGCCCGGACGGCAGATACGCAGTATTTT. Using reference TRBV11-2 and TRBJ2-3 for the parts outside the CDR3, the full variable domain is EAGVAQSPRYKIIEKRQSVAFWCNPISGHATLYWYQQILGQGPKLLIQFQNNGVVDDSQLPKDRFSAERLKGVDSTLKIQPAKLEDSAVYLCASSLGARTADTQYFGPGTRLTVL.